What follows describes a single T cell receptor (beta chain). Its cognate antigen is unknown. Only in-frame clones appear in the TCRdb table, and some are missing; sequencing was by immunoSEQ multiplex PCR. The data hold some 350,000 clones, with roughly 90% observed a single time. The sample's treatment: 15 to 20 received Ad26.COV2.S at low or high dose, single or two shots; about 5 received placebo; per-sample allocation not given. It was on day 63 after the first vaccine or placebo injection that samples were taken. The data belong to a study of Ad26.COV2.S vaccination and SARS-CoV-2 variants. Across the whole study: Sample donor was a member of the COV1001 Ad26.COV2.S trial arm. Ad26.COV2.S given intramuscularly, once or twice 56 days apart. Study-wide results and limits: Post-vaccination spike-specific CD8+ and CD4+ T cell responses reportedly had substantial breadth. The study found higher spike-specific TCR breadth in vaccine than placebo recipients.

Germline V gene data show CDR1 as MGHDK and CDR2 as SYGVNS. The CDR3 extends over 14 amino acids. Trimming pared 4 bases from V and 3 bases from J, leaving 9 bases between. The clonotype originates from a person between 18 and 59 years old who received the Ad26.COV2.S COVID-19 vaccine or a placebo. The input for sequencing was peripheral blood, taken in a trial of Ad26.COV2.S vaccine versus placebo. The chain couples TRBV25-1 to TRBJ2-2; tentative D call: TRBD1 (5 bases). Here the CDR3 reads CASSVGADTGELFF. In DNA, the CDR3 is TGTGCCAGCAGTGTAGGGGCTGACACCGGGGAGCTGTTTTTT. The full variable domain, rest sourced from reference TRBV25-1 and TRBJ2-2, is EADIYQTPRYLVIGTGKKITLECSQTMGHDKMYWYQQDPGMELHLIHYSYGVNSTEKGDLSSESTVSRIRTEHFPLTLESARPSHTSQYLCASSVGADTGELFFGEGSRLTVL.